The T cell receptor (beta chain) under discussion was sequenced for a study of graft-versus-host responses after intestinal transplantation. This clone appeared once. What it binds is not known. The V gene lost 0 bases and the J gene lost 9 bases, with 12 bases spanning the gap. The CDR3 extends over 15 amino acids. Germline CDR1 is LGHNA and CDR2 is YNFKEQ. Some clones are missing from TCRdb's copy, which holds only in-frame ones; the method was immunoSEQ multiplex PCR. This sample has about 19,000 clones; roughly three quarters occur once, and the top ten carry roughly 8%. Researchers processed graft tissue to release intraepithelial and lamina propria lymphocytes. Points from the study as a whole: The recipient marrow held GvH clones, and some of them showed up first in ileum or blood.

J is TRBJ1-6 and V is TRBV4-2; the D gene is possibly TRBD1 (5 bases). The sample here was ileum tissue, taken roughly three weeks after intestinal transplant. The sequence was collected from a human patient who received an intestinal transplant, so some T cells may come from the graft donor. CDR3 bases: TGTGCCAGCAGCCAAGAGGGGCTAAGTGGTTCACCCCTCCACTTT. Translated: CASSQEGLSGSPLHF.